This TCR beta chain is drawn from a study of neurological immune-mediated disorders. In this sample, this clonotype turned up many times. TCRdb fed the 5' RACE reads into MiXCR, producing one record per CDR3 protein. The data hold some 27,000 distinct CDR3 sequences, with around 25% observed a single time. This CDR3 has 14 residues. Deletions cut 3 bases from V and 8 bases from J, with 14 bases between. From germline, CDR1 is DFQATT and CDR2 SNEGSKA (reference sequence). The receptor's source is a man over 45 with HTLV-1-associated myelopathy (HAM/TSP). This sequence joins TRBV20-1 and TRBJ1-6; weak D call: TRBD1 (5 bases). What was sequenced was CD4+ T cells from blood. CDR3 in DNA: TGCAGTGCTAGTCGGGGGAGAAGTGATTCACCCCTCCACTTT. It specifies CSASRGRSDSPLHF.